The 20 T cell receptor beta chains reported below all come from one sample, sequenced in a study of blood T cell repertoires in COVID-19. Sequencing used immunoSEQ multiplex PCR; TCRdb keeps in-frame clones, though not all of them. This sample has under 300,000 clones, with 80% to 90% found just once. The sample taken for sequencing was PBMCs or T cells enriched from blood (not recorded which). Receptor source: a young woman who had recovered from COVID-19.

This clone was found a few times. V usage is TRBV10-3 and J usage is TRBJ2-7; 9 bases match TRBD2. Germline CDR1 and CDR2: ENHRY and SYGVKD. With 3 bases clipped from V and 5 bases from J, the junction kept 5 bases outside the gene matches. CDR3 length equals 14 residues. CDR3 bases: TGTGCCATCAGTGACCTAGCGGGGAGACACGAGCAGTACTTC. Protein: CAISDLAGRHEQYF.

The chain uses TRBV28 and TRBJ2-1; 7 bases align to TRBD1. The CDR3 extends over 14 amino acids. Germline CDR1 is MDHEN and CDR2 is SYDVKM. V dropped 6 bases and J dropped 6; count of bases not matched to a gene: 8. The CDR3 is CASSPPSGGNEQFF. CDR3 coding DNA: TGTGCCAGCAGCCCCCCGTCAGGGGGCAATGAGCAGTTCTTC.

This rearrangement joins TRBV11-2 to TRBJ1-2; TRBD1 matches 7 bases. Trimming cost V 3 bases and J 2 bases; bases outside gene matches: 6. The CDR3 is 15 amino acids. Germline V gene lookup returns CDR1 SGHAT and CDR2 FQNNGV. The CDR3 loop is CASSFLTGINYGYTF. The CDR3 nucleotides are TGTGCCAGCAGCTTTCTGACAGGGATAAACTATGGCTACACCTTC.

The chain links TRBV3-1 (or the pseudogene TRBV3-2) to TRBJ2-5; D unresolved. Germline values: CDR1 LGHDT, CDR2 YNNKEL (reference sequence). This CDR3 contains 12 residues. The germline V and J ends were trimmed by 3 bases and 14 bases, with 16 bases remaining between them. The DNA of the CDR3 is TGTGCCAGCAGCCATACCCGGGTCCAGCAATACTTC. Encoded protein: CASSHTRVQQYF.

The V and J genes are TRBV24-1 and TRBJ1-5, with D tentatively TRBD1 (5 bases). This CDR3 contains 13 residues. The germline V gene has CDR1 KGHDR and CDR2 SFDVKD. V was shortened by 5 bases and J by 7 bases, with 11 bases between the two germline ends. The CDR3 here is CATSGHQGQPQHF. For the CDR3, the DNA is TGTGCCACCAGTGGTCACCAGGGACAGCCCCAGCATTTT.

This clone was seen more than once but under ten times. The rearrangement joins TRBV10-2 to TRBJ1-2; D possibly corresponds to TRBD1 (5 bases). With 3 bases removed from V and 8 bases from J, the gap between germline ends came to 13 bases. Germline V gene lookup returns CDR1 WSHSY and CDR2 SAAADI. This CDR3 contains 13 residues. The CDR3 here is CASSDLGGRGYTF. The CDR3 coding sequence is TGCGCCAGCAGTGATCTGGGGGGAAGGGGCTACACCTTC.

The J gene is TRBJ1-4, the V gene TRBV30, with D uncertain. The V end was cut by 4 bases, the J end by 3 bases, with 6 bases between. This CDR3 region has 12 residues. Per the germline V gene, CDR1 is GTSNPN and CDR2 is SVGIG (reference sequence). The CDR3 bases are TGTGCCTGGATGAGGGCTAATGAAAAACTGTTTTTT. Translation: CAWMRANEKLFF.

The chain combines TRBV28 with TRBJ1-5, with D uncertain. With 8 bases removed from V and 4 bases from J, the gap between germline ends came to 9 bases. Per germline, CDR1 MDHEN and CDR2 SYDVKM. This CDR3 spans 12 amino acids. The CDR3 DNA reads as TGTGCCAGCGCATCAGTGAATCAGCCCCAGCATTTT. Amino acid sequence: CASASVNQPQHF.

Written as DNA, the CDR3 is TGCGCCAGCAGCCAAGATTCAGGGTACACAGATACGCAGTATTTT. Its translation is CASSQDSGYTDTQYF. This chain connects TRBV4-1 to TRBJ2-3; maybe TRBD1 (5 bases). V was shortened by 0 bases and J by 2 bases, with 9 bases between the two germline ends. Germline CDR1 is MGHRA and CDR2 is YSYEKL. This CDR3 spans 15 amino acids.

The V gene is TRBV9, the J gene TRBJ1-2, with 7 bases that match TRBD1. V lost 4 bases and J lost 2; bases outside the gene matches: 8. Germline V CDR1 and CDR2: SGDLS, YYNGEE. The CDR3 runs to 15 residues. The CDR3, as DNA: TGTGCCAGCAGCCCCAGGGGGGCCGTCAACTATGGCTACACCTTC. It encodes CASSPRGAVNYGYTF.

This chain connects TRBV9 to TRBJ1-2, with 8 bases lining up with TRBD1. CDR1 SGDLS and CDR2 YYNGEE come from the germline V gene. The CDR3 sequence is 16 residues long. The junction had 11 bases not matched to a gene; V was cut back by 4 bases and J by 3 bases. The CDR3 nucleotides read TGTGCCAGCAGCTCACCTGGGACAGGAGCATACTATGGCTACACCTTC. This sequence encodes CASSSPGTGAYYGYTF.

The chain uses TRBV7-9 and TRBJ1-3; D call uncertain. V lost 1 base to trimming and J lost 7 bases, with 14 bases between them. This CDR3 contains 15 residues. Per the germline V gene, CDR1 is SEHNR and CDR2 is FQNEAQ (reference sequence). CDR3 sequence (DNA): TGTGCCAGCAGCTTAGTTGATGCAGTTCAGAACACCATATATTTT. Encoded protein: CASSLVDAVQNTIYF.

The chain has TRBV5-8 and TRBJ1-1; D gene uncertain. V was clipped by 0 bases and J by 6 bases, with 6 bases between them. CDR1 SGHTS and CDR2 YDEGEE come from the germline V gene. The CDR3 loop spans 12 amino acids. This chain's CDR3 is CASSLGRAEAFF. CDR3 nucleotide sequence: TGTGCCAGCAGCTTGGGTAGAGCTGAAGCTTTCTTT.

This clone was counted once. The chain combines TRBV24-1 with TRBJ1-5; D remains unclear. Trimming removed 0 bases from V and 0 bases from J, with 2 bases in between. This CDR3 is built from 14 residues. Germline-derived CDR1 and CDR2 are KGHDR and SFDVKD. The CDR3 here is CATSDLLSNQPQHF. CDR3 DNA sequence: TGTGCCACCAGTGATTTGCTTAGCAATCAGCCCCAGCATTTT.

The J gene is TRBJ2-4, the V gene TRBV30, with D possibly TRBD1 on 6 matching bases. From germline, CDR1 is GTSNPN and CDR2 SVGIG (reference sequence). Trimming removed 4 bases at V and 8 bases at J, with 12 bases between. CDR3 length: 12 amino acids. In DNA, the CDR3 is TGTGCCTGGACGGAAGGGGGTTACATTCAGTACTTC. This encodes CAWTEGGYIQYF.

V is TRBV5-5 and J is TRBJ2-7, with D possibly TRBD2 on 6 matching bases. The CDR3 totals 15 residues. Germline lookup yields CDR1 SGHKS and CDR2 YYEKEE (reference sequence). V shed 2 bases and J shed 1 base, with 13 bases lying between them. CDR3 DNA: TGTGCCAGCAGCTTTCTTGCCGGGGGTTCCTACGAGCAGTACTTC. Its translation: CASSFLAGGSYEQYF.

This chain uses TRBV6-5 with TRBJ2-7, with D maybe TRBD1 (5 bases). CDR1 MNHEY and CDR2 SVGAGI come from the germline V gene. Deletions cut 6 bases from V and 4 bases from J, with 13 bases between. The CDR3 totals 13 residues. DNA of the CDR3: TGTGCCAGCAGCGCAGGGTTAAATTACGAGCAGTACTTC. Amino acid sequence: CASSAGLNYEQYF.

The gene calls are TRBV29-1 and TRBJ2-2; perhaps TRBD2 as D (5 bases). CDR1 is SQVTM, CDR2 ANQGSEA, per germline. This CDR3 comprises 12 residues. The V end was cut by 5 bases, the J end by 3 bases, with 7 bases between. For the CDR3, the DNA is TGCAGCGTTAGGCGGGACACCGGGGAGCTGTTTTTT. It translates to CSVRRDTGELFF.

This clone has more than one count but fewer than ten. The rearrangement links TRBV2 to TRBJ2-1; TRBD2 matches 8 bases. The CDR3 totals 16 residues. The V and J ends lost 3 bases and 4 bases, in that order; junction bases with no gene match: 8. Germline V gene lookup returns CDR1 SNHLY and CDR2 FYNNEI. The CDR3 loop is CASSDARPSGYNEQFF. The CDR3 nucleotides read TGTGCCAGCAGTGATGCCAGGCCTAGCGGGTACAATGAGCAGTTCTTC.

CDR3 sequence reads: CASSQAGTAGRTPLHF. The CDR3 region has the DNA TGTGCCAGCAGCCAAGCCGGGACAGCAGGTAGGACACCCCTCCACTTT. This rearrangement joins TRBV4-2 to TRBJ1-6; 7 nucleotides align to TRBD1. The CDR3 is 16 residues long. Germline assignment: CDR1 LGHNA and CDR2 YNFKEQ. V trimming: 1 base; J trimming: 11 bases; junction bases outside the gene matches: 11.